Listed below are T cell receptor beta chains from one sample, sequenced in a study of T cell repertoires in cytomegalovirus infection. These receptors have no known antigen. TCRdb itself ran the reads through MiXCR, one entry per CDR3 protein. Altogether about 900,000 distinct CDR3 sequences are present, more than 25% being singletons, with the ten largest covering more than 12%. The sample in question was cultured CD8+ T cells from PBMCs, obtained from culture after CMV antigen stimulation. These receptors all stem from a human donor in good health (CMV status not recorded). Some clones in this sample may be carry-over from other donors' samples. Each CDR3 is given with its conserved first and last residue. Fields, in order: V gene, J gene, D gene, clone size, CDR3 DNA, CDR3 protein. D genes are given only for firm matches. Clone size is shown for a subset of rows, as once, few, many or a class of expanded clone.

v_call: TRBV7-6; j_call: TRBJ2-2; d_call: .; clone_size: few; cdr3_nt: TGTGCCAGCAGCTATCTAGGACCGTCCCCGTTAGAGACCGGGGAGCTGTTTTTT; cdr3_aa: CASSYLGPSPLETGELFF
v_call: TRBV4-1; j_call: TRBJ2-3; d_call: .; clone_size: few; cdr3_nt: TGCGCCAGCAGCCAACAAGCCCAGGGTCCGGCAGATACGCAGTATTTT; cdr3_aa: CASSQQAQGPADTQYF
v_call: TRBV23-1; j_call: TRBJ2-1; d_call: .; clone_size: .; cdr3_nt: TGCGCCAGCAGTCAATTCAGACGAGTGTACAATGAGCAGTTCTTC; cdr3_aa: CASSQFRRVYNEQFF
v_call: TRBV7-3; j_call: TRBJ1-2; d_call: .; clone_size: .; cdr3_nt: TGTGCCAGCAGCTTAAGAGGAGTTGCTGGCTACACCTTC; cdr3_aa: CASSLRGVAGYTF
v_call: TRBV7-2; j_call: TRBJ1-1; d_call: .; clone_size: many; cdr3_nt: TGTGCCAGCAGCTTAGACTGGAACAGCGAAGCTTTCTTT; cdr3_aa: CASSLDWNSEAFF
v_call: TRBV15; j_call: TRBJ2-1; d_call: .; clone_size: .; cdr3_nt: TGTGCCACCTCCGGACACGATTACAATGAGCAGTTCTTC; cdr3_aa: CATSGHDYNEQFF
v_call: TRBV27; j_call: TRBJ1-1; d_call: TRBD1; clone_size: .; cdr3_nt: TGTGCCAGCAGTTTATCCTGGCAGGGGGTCAACACTGAAGCTTTCTTT; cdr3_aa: CASSLSWQGVNTEAFF
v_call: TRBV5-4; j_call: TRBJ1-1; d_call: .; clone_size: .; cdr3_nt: TGTGCCAGCAGCATGGTAGGAGGGTCACTCATGAACACTGAAGCTTTCTTT; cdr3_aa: CASSMVGGSLMNTEAFF
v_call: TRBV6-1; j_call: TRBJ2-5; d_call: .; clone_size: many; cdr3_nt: TGTGCCAGCAGTCACGGGACGGAAGAGACCCAGTACTTC; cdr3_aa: CASSHGTEETQYF
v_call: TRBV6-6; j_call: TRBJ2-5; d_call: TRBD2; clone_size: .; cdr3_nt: TGTGCCAGCAGCCTAACTAGCGGGGGCTGGGAAGAGACCCAGTACTTC; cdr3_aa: CASSLTSGGWEETQYF
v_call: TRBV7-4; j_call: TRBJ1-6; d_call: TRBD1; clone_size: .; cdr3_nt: TGTGCCAGCATTTCCCAGGGGGGAAGTAATTCACCCCTCCACTTT; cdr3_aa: CASISQGGSNSPLHF
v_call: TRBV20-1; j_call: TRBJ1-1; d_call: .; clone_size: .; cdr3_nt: TGCAGTGCCCCGGTCACGAACACTGAAGCTTTCTTT; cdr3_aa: CSAPVTNTEAFF
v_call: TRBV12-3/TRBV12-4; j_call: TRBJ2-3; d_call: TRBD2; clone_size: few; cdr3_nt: TGTGCCAGCAGTTTAGTCCCCCTAGCGGGGGGGGATACGCAGTATTTT; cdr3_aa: CASSLVPLAGGDTQYF
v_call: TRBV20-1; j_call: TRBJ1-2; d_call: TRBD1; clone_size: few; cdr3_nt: TGCAGTGCTAGAGGCAGGACAGGGCGTACCCTGGAGCGGGCTGGCTACACCTTC; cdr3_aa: CSARGRTGRTLERAGYTF
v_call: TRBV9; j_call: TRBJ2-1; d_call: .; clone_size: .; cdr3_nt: TGTGCCAGCAGCGTAGGCAGGGGCATTAGCTCCTACAATGAGCAGTTCTTC; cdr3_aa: CASSVGRGISSYNEQFF
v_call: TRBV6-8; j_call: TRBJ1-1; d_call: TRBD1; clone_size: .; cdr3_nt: TGTGCCAGCAGTGGTTACCGGGGACAGGGGTCCTCGAACACTGAAGCTTTCTTT; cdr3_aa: CASSGYRGQGSSNTEAFF
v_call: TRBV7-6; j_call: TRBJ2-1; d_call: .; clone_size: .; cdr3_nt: TGTGCCAGCAGCTTAGCACTAGAGGATGAGCAGTTCTTC; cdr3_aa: CASSLALEDEQFF
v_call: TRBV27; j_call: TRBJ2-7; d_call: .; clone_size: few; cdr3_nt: TGTGCCACCAAGGGGGGGAGGTACGAGCAGTACTTC; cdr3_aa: CATKGGRYEQYF
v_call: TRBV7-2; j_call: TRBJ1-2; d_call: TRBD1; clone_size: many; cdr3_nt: TGTGCCAGCAGCCCTTCGACAGGGGATGGCTACACCTTC; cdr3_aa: CASSPSTGDGYTF
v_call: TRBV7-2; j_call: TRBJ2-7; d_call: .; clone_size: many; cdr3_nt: TGTGCCAGCTCCCCGGGGGCAGGGGAGCAGTACTTC; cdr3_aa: CASSPGAGEQYF
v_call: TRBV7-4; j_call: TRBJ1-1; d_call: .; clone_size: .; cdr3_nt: TGTGTCAGCAGCTTCGGCATCACTGCGAACACTGAAGCTTTCTTT; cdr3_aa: CVSSFGITANTEAFF
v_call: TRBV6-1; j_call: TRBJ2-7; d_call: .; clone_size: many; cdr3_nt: TGTGCCAGCAGTGAATGGAGAGGGGCGGCGTACGAGCAGTACTTC; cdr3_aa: CASSEWRGAAYEQYF
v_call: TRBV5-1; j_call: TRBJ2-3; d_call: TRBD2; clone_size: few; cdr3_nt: TGCGCCAGCAGCTTGGAAGGCGGGGGGTTGACAGATACGCAGTATTTT; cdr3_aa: CASSLEGGGLTDTQYF
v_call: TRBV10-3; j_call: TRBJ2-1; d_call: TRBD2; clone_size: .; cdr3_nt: TGTGCCATCAACGGACTAGGGAATGAGCAGTTCTTC; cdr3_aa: CAINGLGNEQFF
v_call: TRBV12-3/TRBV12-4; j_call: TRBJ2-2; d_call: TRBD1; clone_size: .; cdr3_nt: TGTGCCAGCAGTCAGCAGGGGGCCATCGGGGAGCTGTTTTTT; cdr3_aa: CASSQQGAIGELFF
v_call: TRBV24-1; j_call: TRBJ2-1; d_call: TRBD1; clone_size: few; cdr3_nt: TGTGCCACCAGTGATCTACAGGGGGGCACCTACAATGAGCAGTTCTTC; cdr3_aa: CATSDLQGGTYNEQFF
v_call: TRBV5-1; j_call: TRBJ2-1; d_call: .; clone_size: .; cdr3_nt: TGCGCCAGCAGCTTGATGTCTAGGGAGACCAGCTCCTACAATGAGCAGTTCTTC; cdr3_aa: CASSLMSRETSSYNEQFF
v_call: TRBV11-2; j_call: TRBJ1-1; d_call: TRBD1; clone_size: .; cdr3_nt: TGTGCCAGCAGCTACCGAACAGGGGAAGTAACTGAAGCTTTCTTT; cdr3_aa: CASSYRTGEVTEAFF
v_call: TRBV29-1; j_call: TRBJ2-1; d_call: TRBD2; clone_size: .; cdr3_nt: TGCAGCGGGGGGGGGCTAGCGGGGTACAATGAGCAGTTCTTC; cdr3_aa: CSGGGLAGYNEQFF
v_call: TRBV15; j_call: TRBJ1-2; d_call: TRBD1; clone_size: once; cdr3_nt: TGTGCCACCAGCAGAGTTAGGGGGCAAGACTATGGCTACACCTTC; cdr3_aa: CATSRVRGQDYGYTF
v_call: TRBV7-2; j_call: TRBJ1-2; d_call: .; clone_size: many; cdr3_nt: TGTGCCAGCAGCCCCCCAGGGAACTATGGCTACACCTTC; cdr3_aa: CASSPPGNYGYTF
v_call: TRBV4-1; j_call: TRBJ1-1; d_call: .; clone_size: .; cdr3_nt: TGCGCCAGCAGCCAAGTTGGCGGGCGCCCCACTGAAGCTTTCTTT; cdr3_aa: CASSQVGGRPTEAFF
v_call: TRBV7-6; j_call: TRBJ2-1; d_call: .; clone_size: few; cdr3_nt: TGTGCCAGCAGCTCCGAGGACAGCTCGGGATCTGAGCAGTTCTTC; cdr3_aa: CASSSEDSSGSEQFF
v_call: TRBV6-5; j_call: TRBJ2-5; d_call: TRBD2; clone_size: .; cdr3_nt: TGTGCCAGCAGTTGGGGACTAGAAGAGACCCAGTACTTC; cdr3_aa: CASSWGLEETQYF
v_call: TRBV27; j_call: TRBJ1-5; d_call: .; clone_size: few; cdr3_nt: TGTGCCAGCAGTATGACCTTTAGCAATCAGCCCCAGCATTTT; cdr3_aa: CASSMTFSNQPQHF
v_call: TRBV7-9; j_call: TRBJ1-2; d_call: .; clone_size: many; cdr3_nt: TGTGCCAGCAGCTTGGGGGACTTGAACTATGGCTACACCTTC; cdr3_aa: CASSLGDLNYGYTF
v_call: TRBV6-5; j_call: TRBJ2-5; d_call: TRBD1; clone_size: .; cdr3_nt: TGTGCCAGCAGTTACCGGGACAGGGGCGCGACCCAGTACTTC; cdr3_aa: CASSYRDRGATQYF
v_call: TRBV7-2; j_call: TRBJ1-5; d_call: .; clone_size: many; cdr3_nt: TGTGCCAGCAGCTTGGCTCCTGGGCAGCCCCAGCATTTT; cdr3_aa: CASSLAPGQPQHF
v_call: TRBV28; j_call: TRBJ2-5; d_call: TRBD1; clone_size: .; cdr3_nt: TGTGCCGGCAGGGCTCTCCGGGACAGGGCAGAGACCCAGTACTTC; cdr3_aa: CAGRALRDRAETQYF